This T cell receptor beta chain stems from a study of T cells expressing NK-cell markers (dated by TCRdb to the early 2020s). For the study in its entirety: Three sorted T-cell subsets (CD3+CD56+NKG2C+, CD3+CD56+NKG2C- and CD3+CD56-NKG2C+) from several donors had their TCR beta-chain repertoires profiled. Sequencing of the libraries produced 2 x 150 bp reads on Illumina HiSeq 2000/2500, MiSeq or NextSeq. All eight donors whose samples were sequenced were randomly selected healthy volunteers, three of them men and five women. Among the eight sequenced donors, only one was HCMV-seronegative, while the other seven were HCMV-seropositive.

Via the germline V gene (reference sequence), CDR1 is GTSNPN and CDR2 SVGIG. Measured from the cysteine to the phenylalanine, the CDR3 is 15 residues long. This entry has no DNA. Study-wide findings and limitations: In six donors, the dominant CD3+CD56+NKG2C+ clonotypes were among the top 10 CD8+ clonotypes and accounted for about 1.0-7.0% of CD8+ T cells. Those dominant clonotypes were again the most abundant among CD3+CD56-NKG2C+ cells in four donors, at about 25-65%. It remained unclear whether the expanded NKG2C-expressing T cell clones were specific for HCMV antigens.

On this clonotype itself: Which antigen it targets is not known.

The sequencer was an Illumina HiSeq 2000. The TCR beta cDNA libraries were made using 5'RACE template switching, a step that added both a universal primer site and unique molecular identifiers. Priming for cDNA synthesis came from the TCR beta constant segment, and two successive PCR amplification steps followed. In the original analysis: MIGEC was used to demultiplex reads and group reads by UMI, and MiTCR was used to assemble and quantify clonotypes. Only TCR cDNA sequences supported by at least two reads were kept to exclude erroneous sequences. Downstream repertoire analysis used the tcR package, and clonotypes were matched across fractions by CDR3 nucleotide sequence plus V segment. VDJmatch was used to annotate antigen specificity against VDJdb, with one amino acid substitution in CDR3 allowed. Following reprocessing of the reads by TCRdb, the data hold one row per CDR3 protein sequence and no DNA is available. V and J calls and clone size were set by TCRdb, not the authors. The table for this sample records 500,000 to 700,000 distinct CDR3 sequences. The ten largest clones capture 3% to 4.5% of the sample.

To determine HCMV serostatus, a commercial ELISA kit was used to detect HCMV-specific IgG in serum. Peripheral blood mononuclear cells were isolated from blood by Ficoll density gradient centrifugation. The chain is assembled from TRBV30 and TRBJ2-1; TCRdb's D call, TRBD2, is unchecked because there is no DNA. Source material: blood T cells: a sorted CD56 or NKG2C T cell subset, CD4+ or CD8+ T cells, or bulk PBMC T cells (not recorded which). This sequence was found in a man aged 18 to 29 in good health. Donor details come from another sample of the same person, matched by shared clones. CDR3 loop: CAWSVIAGVAGEQFF.